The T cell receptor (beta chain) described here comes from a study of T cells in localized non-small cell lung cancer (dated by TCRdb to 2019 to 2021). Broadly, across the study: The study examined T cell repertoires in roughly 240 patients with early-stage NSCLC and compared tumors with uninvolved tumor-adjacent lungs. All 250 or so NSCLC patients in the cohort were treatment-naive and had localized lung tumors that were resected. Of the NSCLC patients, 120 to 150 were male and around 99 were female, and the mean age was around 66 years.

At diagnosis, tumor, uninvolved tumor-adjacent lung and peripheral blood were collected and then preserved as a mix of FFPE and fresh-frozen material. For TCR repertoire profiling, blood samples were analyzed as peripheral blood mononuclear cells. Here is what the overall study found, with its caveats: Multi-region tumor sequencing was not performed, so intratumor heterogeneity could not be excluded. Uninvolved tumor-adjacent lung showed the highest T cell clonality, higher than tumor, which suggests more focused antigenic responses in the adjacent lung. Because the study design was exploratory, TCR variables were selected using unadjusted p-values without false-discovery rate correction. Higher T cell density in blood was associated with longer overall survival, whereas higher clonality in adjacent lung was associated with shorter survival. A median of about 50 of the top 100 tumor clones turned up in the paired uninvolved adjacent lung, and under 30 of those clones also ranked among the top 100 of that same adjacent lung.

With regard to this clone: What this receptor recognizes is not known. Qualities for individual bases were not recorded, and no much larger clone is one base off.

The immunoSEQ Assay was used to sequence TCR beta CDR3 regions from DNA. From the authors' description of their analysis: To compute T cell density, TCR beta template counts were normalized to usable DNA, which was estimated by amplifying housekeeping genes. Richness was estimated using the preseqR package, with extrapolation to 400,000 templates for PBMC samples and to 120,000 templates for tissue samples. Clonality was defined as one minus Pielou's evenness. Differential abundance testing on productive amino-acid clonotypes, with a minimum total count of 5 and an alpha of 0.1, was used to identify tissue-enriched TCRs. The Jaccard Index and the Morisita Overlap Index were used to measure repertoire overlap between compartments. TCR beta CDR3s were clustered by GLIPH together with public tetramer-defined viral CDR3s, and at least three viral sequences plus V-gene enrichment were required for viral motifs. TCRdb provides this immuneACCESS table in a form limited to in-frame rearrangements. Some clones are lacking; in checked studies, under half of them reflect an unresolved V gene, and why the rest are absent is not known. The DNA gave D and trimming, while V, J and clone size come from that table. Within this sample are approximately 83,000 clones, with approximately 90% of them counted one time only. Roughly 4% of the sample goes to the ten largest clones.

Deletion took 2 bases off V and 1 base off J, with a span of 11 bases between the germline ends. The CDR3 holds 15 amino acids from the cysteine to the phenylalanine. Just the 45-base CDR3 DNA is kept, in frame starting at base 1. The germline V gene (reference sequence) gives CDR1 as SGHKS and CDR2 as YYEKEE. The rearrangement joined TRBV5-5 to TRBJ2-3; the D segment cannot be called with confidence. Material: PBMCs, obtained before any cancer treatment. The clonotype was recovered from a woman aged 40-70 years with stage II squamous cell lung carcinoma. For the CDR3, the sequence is CASSFERPGTDTQYF. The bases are TGTGCCAGCAGCTTCGAACGTCCCGGCACAGATACGCAGTATTTT.